The sequence of this T cell receptor beta chain was determined in a study of shared clonotypes between healthy human individuals. The table came from immunoSEQ multiplex PCR; TCRdb's copy has only in-frame clones and leaves some out. The profile shows hundreds of thousands of clones, approximately 96% of them singletons. Naivety among CD8 cells was defined by CD45RO negativity and positive CCR7 selection, thereby excluding terminally differentiated effector memory CD45RA+ cells. Trimming took 8 bases from V and 4 from J; bases not matched to a gene: 10. The CDR3 sequence is 14 residues long. Germline CDR1 is GTSNPN and CDR2 is SVGIG (reference sequence). Comments on this clone: The target antigen is unknown.

Overall study results and limits: A generally larger estimated richness was seen in naive subsets than in memory subsets. Among donors, clonotype sharing was expected to be affected by sequencing depth.

Sequenced: naive CD8+ T cells sorted from blood. The TCR comes from a woman aged 25 to 45 in good health. The chain is built from TRBV30 and TRBJ1-2, with 10 bases matching TRBD1. CDR3 region: CAREGQGRGYGYTF. The DNA for the CDR3 is TGTGCCCGAGAGGGACAGGGGAGAGGCTATGGCTACACCTTC.